This T cell receptor beta chain was retrieved from a study of T-cell reconstitution after alpha-beta-depleted transplantation in children. Unique molecular identifiers were incorporated into the prepared TCRbeta library. TCRdb re-derived calls from the PCR reads in MiXCR, one entry per CDR3 protein. The sample gives roughly 500,000 distinct CDR3 sequences, about an eighth of which show up once; about 5% is in the top ten. This clonotype was seen a few times. Sequencing was performed on PBMCs from the stem cell graft donor, taken from the stem cell graft. This clonotype was obtained from a human donor who donated a stem cell graft to a child with combined immunodeficiency.

The CDR3 reads CASSQERGREQYF. The CDR3 DNA sequence: TGCGCCAGCAGCCAAGAACGGGGGCGTGAGCAGTACTTC. The genes are TRBV4-3 and TRBJ2-7; D may be TRBD1 or TRBD2 (6 bases each). The CDR3 runs 13 residues. V lost 0 bases and J 7 bases, leaving 10 bases between the germline ends. The germline CDR1 and CDR2 sequences are LGHNA and YSLEER.